Listed below are T cell receptor beta chains from one sample, sequenced in a study of blood T cell dynamics during melanoma immunotherapy. Here immunoSEQ multiplex PCR was the method, and the copy in TCRdb shows in-frame clones only, minus some. The sample has about 7,000 clones, roughly 85% seen once. The source material was blood, sampled from a patient treated with checkpoint blockade. Source of these receptors: a human donor with melanoma. Some clones in this sample may be carry-over from other donors' samples. Each CDR3 is given with its conserved first and last residue. A D gene is named only where the DNA matches it firmly.

D gene | V gene | CDR3 protein
NA | TRBV19 | CATTGQLDEKLFF
NA | TRBV2 | CASSNRVPYEQYF
TRBD2 | TRBV30 | CAWSLAGWSSYNEQFF
TRBD2 | TRBV6-4 | CAFPAGVGGELFF
NA | TRBV6-1 | CASSGFGGVVNTEAFF
NA | TRBV21-1 | CASSLPGELQGDYGYTF
NA | TRBV4-2 | CASSQDHMNTEAFF
NA | TRBV5-1 | CASSLGTESYEQYF
NA | TRBV5-5 | CASSLERGRFYEQYF
NA | TRBV2 | CASSVGGAGANVLTF
NA | TRBV6-6 | CASSSTARDSHNEQFF
NA | TRBV6-5 | CASRLYNEAFF
TRBD1 | TRBV6-1 | CASSEERRGLSQPQHF
NA | TRBV2 | CASSESSRAGRAFF
NA | TRBV28 | CATSTGNYGYTF
TRBD1 | TRBV19 | CASSIPGTGAETQYF
NA | TRBV5-6 | CASSFKQTNEKLFF
NA | TRBV6-5 | CASSYGQGRPYYGYTF
NA | TRBV30 | CAWMVEANYGYTF
NA | TRBV25-1 | CASSEYRLALKETQYF
NA | TRBV27 | CASSSSDSYGYTF
NA | TRBV5-5 | CASSPRPLGARTEAFF
NA | TRBV5-1 | CASSLLGTGSGANVLTF
NA | TRBV9 | CASSVEGLLQETQYF
NA | TRBV11-2 | CASTSLPASPLHF
NA | TRBV5-1 | CASSLGTTTDTQYF
NA | TRBV7-5 | CASSSLGVSPEQYF
NA | TRBV29-1 | CSGGLGTSTDTQYF
NA | TRBV27 | CASSPRGPFSDTQYF
TRBD2 | TRBV7-2 | CASSRLASSYEQYF
NA | TRBV9 | CAHGTVLKQSRANVLTF
TRBD1 | TRBV6-1 | CASSETTGDPDTQYF
TRBD1 | TRBV9 | CASSSTGVGELFF
NA | TRBV11-1 | CASRSDLQGSYEQYF
NA | TRBV6-5 | CASSYSSRSYEQYF
NA | TRBV5-4 | CASSLTGKTYEQYF
NA | TRBV7-3 | CASSLASGSYEQYF
NA | TRBV7-9 | CASSPWADYGYTF
NA | TRBV7-2 | CASSMGPLTDTQYF
NA | TRBV5-1 | CASSSLGPPDTEAFF
NA | TRBV7-1 | CASLNPFAPISRDTQYF
NA | TRBV11-3 | CASSLGDEYEQYF
NA | TRBV6-1 | CASSGGDGNTEAFF